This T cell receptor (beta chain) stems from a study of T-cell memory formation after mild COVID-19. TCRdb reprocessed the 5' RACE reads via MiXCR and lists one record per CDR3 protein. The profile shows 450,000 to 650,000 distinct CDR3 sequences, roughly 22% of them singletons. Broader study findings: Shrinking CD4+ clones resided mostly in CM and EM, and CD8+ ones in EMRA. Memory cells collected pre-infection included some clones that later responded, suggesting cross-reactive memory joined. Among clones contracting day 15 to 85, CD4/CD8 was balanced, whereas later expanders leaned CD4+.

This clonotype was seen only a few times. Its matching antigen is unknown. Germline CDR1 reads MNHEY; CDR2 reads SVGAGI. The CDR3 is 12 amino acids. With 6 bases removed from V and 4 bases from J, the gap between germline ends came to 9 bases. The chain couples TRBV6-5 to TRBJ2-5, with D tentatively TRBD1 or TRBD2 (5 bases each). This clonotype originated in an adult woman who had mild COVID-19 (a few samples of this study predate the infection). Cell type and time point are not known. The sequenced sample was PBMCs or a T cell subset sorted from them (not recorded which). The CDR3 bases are TGTGCCAGCAGGGGACGTGGAGAGACCCAGTACTTC. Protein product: CASRGRGETQYF.